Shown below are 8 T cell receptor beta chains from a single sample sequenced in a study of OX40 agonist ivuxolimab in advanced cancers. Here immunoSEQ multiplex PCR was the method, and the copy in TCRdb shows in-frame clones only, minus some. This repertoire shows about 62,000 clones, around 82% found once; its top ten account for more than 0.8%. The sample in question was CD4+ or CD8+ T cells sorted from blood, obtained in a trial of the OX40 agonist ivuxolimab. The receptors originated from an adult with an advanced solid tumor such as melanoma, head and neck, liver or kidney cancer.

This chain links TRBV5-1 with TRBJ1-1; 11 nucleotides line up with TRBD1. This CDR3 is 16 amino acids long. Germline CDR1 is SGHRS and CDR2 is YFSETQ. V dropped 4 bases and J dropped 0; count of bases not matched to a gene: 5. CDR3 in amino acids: CASSLGQGAMNTEAFF. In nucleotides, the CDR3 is TGCGCCAGCAGCCTTGGACAGGGGGCGATGAACACTGAAGCTTTCTTT.

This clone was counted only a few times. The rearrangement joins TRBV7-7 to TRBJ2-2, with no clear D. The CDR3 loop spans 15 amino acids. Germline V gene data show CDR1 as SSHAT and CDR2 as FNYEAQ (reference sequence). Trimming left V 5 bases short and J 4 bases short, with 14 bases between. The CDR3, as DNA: TGTGCCAGCAGCCCAGGTGGTCGGAGCACCGGGGAGCTGTTTTTT. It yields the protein CASSPGGRSTGELFF.

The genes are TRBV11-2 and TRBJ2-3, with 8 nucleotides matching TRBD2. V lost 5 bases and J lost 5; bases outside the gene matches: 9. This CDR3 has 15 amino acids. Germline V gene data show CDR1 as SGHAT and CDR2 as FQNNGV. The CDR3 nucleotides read TGTGCCAGCAGCACTTTGTCGGGGGGGAGAGATACGCAGTATTTT. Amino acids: CASSTLSGGRDTQYF.

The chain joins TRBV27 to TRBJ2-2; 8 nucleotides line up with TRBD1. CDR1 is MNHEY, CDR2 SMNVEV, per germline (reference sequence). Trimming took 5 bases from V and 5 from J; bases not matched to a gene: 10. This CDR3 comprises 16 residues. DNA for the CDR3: TGTGCCAGCAGTAGCCCTGGACAGGGAAATACCGGGGAGCTGTTTTTT. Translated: CASSSPGQGNTGELFF.

Here the CDR3 reads CASSFARGGTDTQYF. The CDR3 nucleotides are TGCGCCAGCAGCTTTGCCCGAGGGGGCACAGATACGCAGTATTTT. The V and J genes are TRBV5-1 and TRBJ2-3; the D call may be TRBD1 or TRBD2 (5 bases each). V was cut by 2 bases and J by 1 base, with 11 bases left in between. In germline, CDR1 is SGHRS, CDR2 YFSETQ. The CDR3 totals 15 residues.

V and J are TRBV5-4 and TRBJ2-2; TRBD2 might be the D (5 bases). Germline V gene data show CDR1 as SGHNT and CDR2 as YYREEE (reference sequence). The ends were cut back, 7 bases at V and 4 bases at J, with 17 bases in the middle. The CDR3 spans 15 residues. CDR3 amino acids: CASGREGGVTGELFF. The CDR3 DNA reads TGTGCCAGCGGCAGAGAGGGCGGAGTCACCGGGGAGCTGTTTTTT. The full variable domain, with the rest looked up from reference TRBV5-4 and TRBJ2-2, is ETGVTQSPTHLIKTRGQQVTLRCSSQSGHNTVSWYQQALGQGPQFIFQYYREEENGRGNFPPRFSGLQFPNYSSELNVNALELDDSALYLCASGREGGVTGELFFGEGSRLTVL.

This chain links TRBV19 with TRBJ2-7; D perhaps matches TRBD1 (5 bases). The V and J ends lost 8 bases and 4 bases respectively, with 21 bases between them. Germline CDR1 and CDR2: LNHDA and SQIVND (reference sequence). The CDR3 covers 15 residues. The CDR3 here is CASSVDSPASYEQYF. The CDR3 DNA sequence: TGTGCCAGTTCAGTCGACAGCCCTGCCTCTTACGAGCAGTACTTC.

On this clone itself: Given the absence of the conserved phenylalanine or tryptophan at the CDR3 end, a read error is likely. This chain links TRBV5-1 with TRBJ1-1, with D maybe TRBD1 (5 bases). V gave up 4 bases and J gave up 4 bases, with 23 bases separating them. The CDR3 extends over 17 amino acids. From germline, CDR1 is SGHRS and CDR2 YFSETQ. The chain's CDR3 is CASSLRQSGYVGTEAFS. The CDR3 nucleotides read TGCGCCAGCAGCCTTAGACAGTCGGGGTACGTGGGCACTGAAGCTTTCTCT.